This T cell receptor beta chain was identified during a study of monozygotic twins with inflammatory bowel disease. Making each TCR library took around 3,300 ng of total RNA. A template switching step added UMIs, each with a 6-nucleotide sample barcode. TCRdb reprocessed the 5' RACE reads, with one entry per CDR3 protein and no DNA. The table for this sample gives around 380,000 distinct CDR3 sequences. The CDR3 contains 15 residues. In germline, CDR1 is SEHNR, CDR2 FQNEAQ (reference sequence). Study-wide results and caveats: Similarity of repertoires did not differ between concordant and discordant twins, possibly from limited power.

A remark on this clonotype: Antigen: not known.

The J gene is TRBJ2-1, the V gene TRBV7-9; no DNA is available, so the TRBD2 call from TCRdb remains unchecked. The source is a human donor with ulcerative colitis or Crohn's disease, or a healthy co-twin of an affected twin (not recorded which). The sequencing input was blood. The CDR3 protein is CASSFEASGINEQFF.